Below, 21 T cell receptor beta chains from the same sample are listed, as sequenced in a study of beta chain features in type 1 diabetes. The investigators reverse transcribed all of the isolated RNA, so they sequenced expressed TCRB transcripts. Libraries were prepared by immunoSEQ multiplex PCR; TCRdb keeps only in-frame clonotypes and omits some of them. The table lists 900,000 or so clones, roughly 17% of them singletons. Sequenced input: naive CD4+ T cells from blood. Source of these receptors: a young woman in good health.

The CDR3 here is CASSVGGANGNTIYF. DNA of the CDR3: TGTGCCAGCAGCGTAGGAGGAGCTAATGGAAACACCATATATTTT. The chain employs TRBV9 and TRBJ1-3; no reliable D call. Between the trimmed V and J ends, which lost 0 bases and 3 bases, there was a span of 10 bases. Per germline, CDR1 SGDLS and CDR2 YYNGEE. CDR3 size: 15 residues.

V gene TRBV6-5 combines with J gene TRBJ2-7; 7 bases are shared with TRBD1. The V segment lost 8 bases and the J segment 3 bases; nucleotides outside the gene matches: 10. Germline assignment: CDR1 MNHEY and CDR2 SVGAGI. The CDR3 is made up of 14 amino acids. CDR3: CASALHAGGYEQYF. The DNA of the CDR3 is TGTGCCAGCGCATTACATGCAGGGGGCTACGAGCAGTACTTC.

In its sample, this clone was seen a few times. The chain combines TRBV28 with TRBJ2-5; maybe TRBD2 (5 bases). Germline loops: CDR1 MDHEN, CDR2 SYDVKM. Trimming cost V 8 bases and J 4 bases, with 29 bases left between them. CDR3 length equals 18 residues. In DNA, the CDR3 is TGTGCCAGCTGGGATTTCCGGGCCTTCAAGGGCGGGCGAGAGACCCAGTACTTC. This translates into CASWDFRAFKGGRETQYF.

Only a few counts were recorded for this clone. The CDR3: CATSSQQGAYEKLFF. Here the CDR3 DNA reads TGTGCCACCAGCTCGCAACAGGGGGCGTATGAAAAACTGTTTTTT. V and J are TRBV15 and TRBJ1-4, with 9 bases aligning to TRBD1. The junction had 7 bases not matched to a gene; V was cut back by 5 bases and J by 6 bases. The CDR3 spans 15 residues. Germline V gene sequence: CDR1 LNHNV, CDR2 YYDKDF (reference sequence).

The CDR3 reads CASQDRPNTEAFF. Here the CDR3 DNA reads TGTGCCAGCCAGGACAGGCCGAACACTGAAGCTTTCTTT. The gene calls are TRBV19 and TRBJ1-1; 7 bases are shared with TRBD1. The CDR3 runs 13 residues. The V gene's germline CDR1 is LNHDA and CDR2 SQIVND (reference sequence). Trimming took 9 bases from V and 1 from J; bases not matched to a gene: 5.

This clone showed up just a few times. The chain couples TRBV6-4 to TRBJ2-7; D tentatively reads TRBD1 or TRBD2 (5 bases each). Germline values: CDR1 MRHNA, CDR2 SNTAGT. V lost 5 bases to trimming and J lost 2 bases, with 16 bases between them. This CDR3 has 15 residues. CDR3 protein: CASSTFKRGPYEQYF. CDR3 bases: TGTGCCAGCAGTACCTTTAAGAGGGGCCCCTACGAGCAGTACTTC.

This clone has only a few counts. This chain links TRBV27 with TRBJ2-1; TRBD2 is a possible D gene (6 bases). Germline CDR1 reads MNHEY; CDR2 reads SMNVEV (reference sequence). Trimming shortened V by 6 bases and J by 0 bases, and 9 bases separated the two germline ends. The CDR3 extends over 14 amino acids. CDR3 amino acids: CASSTSRSYNEQFF. As DNA, the CDR3 is TGTGCCAGCAGCACTAGCCGCTCCTACAATGAGCAGTTCTTC.

This clone has only a few counts. At one end the junction does not follow the germline gene, possibly because of a read error. The V and J genes are TRBV11-2 and TRBJ2-1, with TRBD2 as a possible D gene (5 bases). The CDR3 runs 14 residues. Germline V gene sequence: CDR1 SGHAT, CDR2 FQNNGV. The CDR3 reads CASSQDRGVNEQFF. The DNA for the CDR3 is TGCGCCAGCAGCCAAGATCGGGGAGTGAATGAGCAGTTCTTC.

V is TRBV23-1 and J is TRBJ2-7, with D perhaps TRBD2 (6 bases). TRBV23-1 is reported as an ORF; its role is uncertain. The V gene lost 4 bases and the J gene lost 4 bases, with 23 bases spanning the gap. This CDR3 region has 17 residues. CDR3 sequence (DNA): TGCGCCAGCAGTCGAAATCCCCCGGAGGGGATACGGTACGAGCAGTACTTC. Amino acid sequence: CASSRNPPEGIRYEQYF.

The chain carries TRBV20-1 and TRBJ2-7; no clear D gene. The V and J ends lost 3 bases and 5 bases respectively, with 8 bases between them. CDR3 length: 11 residues. CDR1 is DFQATT and CDR2 is SNEGSKA in the germline V gene (reference sequence). As DNA, the CDR3 is TGCAGTGCTAGGGGATGGGACGAGCAGTACTTC. It codes for CSARGWDEQYF.

About this clone: Mismatch with germline at one junction end may stem from a read error. The chain employs TRBV5-4 and TRBJ2-5; D not certain. The CDR3 runs to 14 residues. From germline, CDR1 is SGHNT and CDR2 YYREEE (reference sequence). The chain's CDR3 is CASSQDQQQETQYF. CDR3 nucleotides: TGCGCCAGCAGCCAAGATCAACAGCAAGAGACCCAGTACTTC. Complete variable domain (other parts from reference TRBV5-4 and TRBJ2-5): ETGVTQSPTHLIKTRGQQVTLRCSSQSGHNTVSWYQQALGQGPQFIFQYYREEENGRGNFPPRFSGLQFPNYSSELNVNALELDDSALYLCASSQDQQQETQYFGPGTRLLVL.

The V and J genes are TRBV5-1 and TRBJ2-3; 8 nucleotides line up with TRBD2. The junction had 6 bases not matched to a gene; V was cut back by 4 bases and J by 5 bases. The CDR3 runs to 14 residues. Germline CDR1 reads SGHRS; CDR2 reads YFSETQ. For the CDR3, the DNA is TGCGCCAGCAGCACTGGACTAGCCCTAGATACGCAGTATTTT. The encoded protein is CASSTGLALDTQYF.

Only a few counts were recorded for this clone. CDR3 nucleotides: TGTGCCAGCAGTCCGCCCAGGGGACGTGGGGAAAAACTGTTTTTT. Protein sequence: CASSPPRGRGEKLFF. The chain is built from TRBV28 and TRBJ1-4; D is perhaps TRBD1 (6 bases). From germline, CDR1 is MDHEN and CDR2 SYDVKM. V lost 5 bases and J lost 8, with 18 bases in between. This CDR3 is 15 amino acids long.

The CDR3 coding sequence is TGTGCCAGCAGAGGGACCGGGCGCAGCACCGGGGAGCTGTTTTTT. Translated: CASRGTGRSTGELFF. The chain is built from TRBV28 and TRBJ2-2; D may be TRBD1 or TRBD2 (5 bases each). The V end was cut by 6 bases, the J end by 4 bases, with 15 bases between. CDR1 is MDHEN and CDR2 is SYDVKM in the germline V gene. This CDR3 has 15 residues.

In its sample, this clone was seen a few times. The J gene is TRBJ2-1, the V gene TRBV28; 11 bases agree with TRBD2. Germline V gives CDR1 MDHEN, CDR2 SYDVKM. V was clipped by 5 bases and J by 1 base; unmatched bases: 10. This CDR3 has 18 residues. The CDR3 sequence is CASSMATSGVGSYNEQFF. The CDR3 DNA is TGTGCCAGCAGTATGGCGACTAGCGGGGTCGGGTCCTACAATGAGCAGTTCTTC.

This chain joins TRBV6-5 and TRBJ1-1; 7 nucleotides line up with TRBD1. Looked up from germline, CDR1 is MNHEY and CDR2 is SVGAGI. The V gene end was trimmed by 0 bases and the J gene end by 4 bases; junction bases not matched to a gene: 8. This CDR3 is built from 16 residues. DNA for the CDR3: TGTGCCAGCAGTTACTCCGCTCAAACAGGGGCCACTGAAGCTTTCTTT. Amino acids: CASSYSAQTGATEAFF.

This clone was counted between two and nine times. V gene TRBV29-1 combines with J gene TRBJ1-2; D is uncertain. V shed 4 bases and J shed 4 bases, with 13 bases lying between them. The CDR3 is 13 residues long. Germline V gene lookup returns CDR1 SQVTM and CDR2 ANQGSEA. CDR3 in amino acids: CSVVVGRGYGYTF. CDR3 bases: TGCAGCGTTGTAGTGGGGAGAGGCTATGGCTACACCTTC.

The chain uses TRBV11-2 and TRBJ2-3; TRBD1 aligns across 10 bases. Germline CDR1 SGHAT, CDR2 FQNNGV. This CDR3 comprises 16 residues. After removal of 5 bases from V and 4 bases from J, the junction contained 9 bases not matched to a gene. CDR3 loop: CASSPRTGGTSDTQYF. The CDR3 DNA reads TGTGCCAGCAGCCCTCGGACAGGGGGAACGTCAGATACGCAGTATTTT.

The V call is TRBV27, the J call TRBJ2-7; D uncertain. The CDR3 is 13 amino acids. The V end lost 3 bases, the J end lost 5 bases, and 11 bases lay between the germline ends. Germline loops: CDR1 MNHEY, CDR2 SMNVEV (reference sequence). CDR3 in DNA: TGTGCCAGCAGTTTCTACGCCCGGGACGAGCAGTACTTC. It codes for CASSFYARDEQYF.

The chain uses TRBV5-1 and TRBJ2-2; no clear D. Germline V lookup: CDR1 SGHRS, CDR2 YFSETQ. CDR3 length: 13 residues. Trimming removed 1 base from V and 5 bases from J, with 6 bases in between. CDR3 sequence (DNA): TGCGCCAGCAGCTTGTCCCGTACCGGGGAGCTGTTTTTT. It yields the protein CASSLSRTGELFF.

This chain joins TRBV7-9 and TRBJ2-1; D ambiguous. The CDR3 has 12 residues. Per the germline V gene, CDR1 is SEHNR and CDR2 is FQNEAQ (reference sequence). The V and J ends lost 3 bases and 7 bases respectively, with 7 bases between them. The CDR3 nucleotides read TGTGCCAGCAGCTTGAGAGAGAATGAGCAGTTCTTC. It translates to CASSLRENEQFF.